A single T cell receptor (beta chain) is shown here with its context. Sequenced by immunoSEQ multiplex PCR; TCRdb stores in-frame clones only, minus some. The sample records some 2 million clones, approximately 94% being singletons. This sample was taken from a study of shared clonotypes between healthy human individuals. Trimming stripped 6 bases from V and 1 base from J, with 20 bases between. CDR3 size: 17 residues. Germline-derived CDR1 and CDR2 are MNHEY and SMNVEV (reference sequence). Only CD45RO-negative cells positively selected for CCR7 counted as naive CD8 cells, so terminally differentiated effector memory CD45RA+ cells were excluded.

The sequencing input was naive CD8+ T cells sorted from blood. This receptor was identified in a man between 18 and 35 years old in good health. V is TRBV27 and J is TRBJ2-3; D not certain. The CDR3 DNA follows: TGTGCCAGCAGCGACGATCGTGCCGGGTCTGGCACAGATACGCAGTATTTT. Its translation: CASSDDRAGSGTDTQYF.